One sample yielded the 15 T cell receptor beta chains listed below, sequenced in a study of cytomegalovirus exposure and HLA in healthy donors. A multiplex PCR was run with 60 Vbeta primers and 13 Jbeta primers. The table came from immunoSEQ multiplex PCR; TCRdb's copy has only in-frame clones and leaves some out. The sample consists of 60,000 to 75,000 clones, around 82% of them appearing once. What was sequenced was PBMCs. Source of these receptors: a man between 18 and 29 years old in good health and CMV-seropositive.

V gene TRBV25-1 combines with J gene TRBJ2-5; D is possibly TRBD2 (6 bases). From germline, CDR1 is MGHDK and CDR2 SYGVNS. The CDR3 length is 15 residues. The V end lost 3 bases, the J end lost 1 base, and 12 bases lay between the germline ends. CDR3: CASSETERVQETQYF. CDR3 bases: TGTGCCAGCAGTGAGACCGAGCGGGTCCAAGAGACCCAGTACTTC.

V usage is TRBV10-3 and J usage is TRBJ1-4, with D tentatively TRBD1 (6 bases). This CDR3 has 13 residues. Per germline, CDR1 ENHRY and CDR2 SYGVKD. Trimming pared 10 bases from V and 3 bases from J, leaving 12 bases between. The DNA of the CDR3 is TGTGCCACCAAGGACAGTCCTAATGAAAAACTGTTTTTT. It encodes CATKDSPNEKLFF.

This clone showed up just a few times. V is TRBV6-5 and J is TRBJ1-2, with 10 nucleotides matching TRBD1. Unmatched junction bases numbered 3, after V lost 0 bases and J lost 2 bases. This CDR3 has 16 amino acids. Germline V gene sequence: CDR1 MNHEY, CDR2 SVGAGI. CDR3 region: CASSYSRTGGNYGYTF. The CDR3 DNA sequence: TGTGCCAGCAGTTACTCGAGGACAGGGGGGAACTATGGCTACACCTTC.

This chain joins TRBV7-3 and TRBJ2-2, with D perhaps matching TRBD1 (5 bases). CDR1 and CDR2 from the germline V gene are SGHTA and FQGTGA. Trimming left V 4 bases short and J 3 bases short, with 6 bases between. This CDR3 comprises 13 residues. In DNA form, the CDR3 reads TGTGCCAGCAGCTCAGGGTACACCGGGGAGCTGTTTTTT. It specifies CASSSGYTGELFF.

The V call is TRBV18, the J call TRBJ2-7; TRBD1 is a possible D gene (6 bases). Germline CDR1 KGHSH, CDR2 LQKENI. Between the trimmed V and J ends, which lost 3 bases and 2 bases, there was a span of 11 bases. This CDR3 comprises 14 residues. The CDR3 coding sequence is TGTGCCAGCTCACCTACGGACAGCCCCTACGAGCAGTACTTC. Its protein product is CASSPTDSPYEQYF.

The chain has TRBV5-4 and TRBJ2-7; a possible D gene is TRBD1 (5 bases). V lost 4 bases and J 1 base, leaving 12 bases between the germline ends. This CDR3 is 14 amino acids long. Germline values: CDR1 SGHNT, CDR2 YYREEE (reference sequence). The CDR3 is CASSAPGNSYEQYF. In DNA form, the CDR3 reads TGTGCCAGCAGCGCGCCAGGGAATTCCTACGAGCAGTACTTC.

This chain connects TRBV29-1 to TRBJ1-1; 7 bases fit TRBD1. The germline CDR1 and CDR2 sequences are SQVTM and ANQGSEA. V lost 5 bases to trimming and J lost 8 bases; unmatched junction nucleotides: 11. CDR3 size: 13 residues. CDR3 in amino acids: CSVRRQGGSEAFF. The DNA of the CDR3 is TGCAGCGTTCGGAGACAGGGAGGATCAGAAGCTTTCTTT.

This clone was seen a few times. The CDR3 protein is CAAASRATGYTF. DNA for the CDR3: TGTGCCGCGGCCAGCAGGGCAACCGGCTACACCTTC. The genes are TRBV6-4 and TRBJ1-2, with D tentatively TRBD1 (5 bases). In germline, CDR1 is MRHNA, CDR2 SNTAGT. The ends were cut back, 11 bases at V and 8 bases at J, with 18 bases in the middle. This CDR3 is 12 amino acids long.

V gene TRBV9 combines with J gene TRBJ1-6; D gene unclear. Germline CDR1 is SGDLS and CDR2 is YYNGEE. The CDR3 is made up of 16 amino acids. V shed 4 bases and J shed 0 bases, with 11 bases lying between them. CDR3 sequence: CASSPSGSSYNSPLHF. CDR3 coding DNA: TGTGCCAGCAGCCCCTCCGGGAGCTCCTATAATTCACCCCTCCACTTT. Full variable domain (missing parts from reference TRBV9 and TRBJ1-6): DSGVTQTPKHLITATGQRVTLRCSPRSGDLSVYWYQQSLDQGLQFLIQYYNGEERAKGNILERFSAQQFPDLHSELNLSSLELGDSALYFCASSPSGSSYNSPLHFGNGTRLTVT.

The CDR3 spells CASSSGEAVTEAFF. The CDR3 bases are TGCGCCAGCAGCTCGGGGGAGGCAGTCACTGAAGCTTTCTTT. The V call is TRBV4-1, the J call TRBJ1-1; TRBD1 is a possible D gene (5 bases). V lost 5 bases and J lost 4, with 14 bases in between. This CDR3 region has 14 residues. Germline V gene sequence: CDR1 MGHRA, CDR2 YSYEKL.

This clone has a single count. This sequence joins TRBV6-1 and TRBJ1-5; D unresolved. This CDR3 comprises 17 residues. Trimming left V 2 bases short and J 7 bases short, with 21 bases between. The germline CDR1 and CDR2 sequences are MNHNS and SASEGT. CDR3 in amino acids: CASSEQPGKTIGQPQHF. The CDR3 region has the DNA TGTGCCAGCAGTGAACAACCGGGGAAGACAATCGGGCAGCCCCAGCATTTT.

The chain joins TRBV27 to TRBJ2-1; 16 positions match TRBD2. V gave up 7 bases and J gave up 14 bases; unmatched junction bases: 5. The CDR3 contains 13 residues. The V gene's germline CDR1 is MNHEY and CDR2 SMNVEV (reference sequence). As DNA, the CDR3 is TGTGCCAGCAAGGGACTAGCGGGGGGGCCAAAGTTCTTC. Its protein is CASKGLAGGPKFF.

The CDR3 loop is CASSQDSGLAKNIQYF. CDR3 coding DNA: TGCGCCAGCAGCCAAGACTCGGGTCTGGCCAAAAACATTCAGTACTTC. The chain links TRBV4-1 to TRBJ2-4; D is unresolved. The CDR3 extends over 16 amino acids. Trimming cost V 0 bases and J 1 base, with 10 bases left between them. Germline V gene lookup returns CDR1 MGHRA and CDR2 YSYEKL.

The V call is TRBV6-5, the J call TRBJ1-5; the match to TRBD1 covers 8 bases. The CDR3 sequence is 13 residues long. J was trimmed by 3 bases and V by 11 bases; bases with no gene match: 6. In germline, CDR1 is MNHEY, CDR2 SVGAGI. CDR3 sequence reads: CASMTGDNQPQHF. CDR3 DNA sequence: TGTGCCTCAATGACAGGGGACAATCAGCCCCAGCATTTT.

This clone has a handful of counts. This chain joins TRBV28 and TRBJ1-4; 9 bases are a match to TRBD1. This CDR3 has 17 residues. Germline V CDR1 and CDR2: MDHEN, SYDVKM. V was clipped by 10 bases and J by 0 bases; unmatched bases: 12. CDR3 nucleotides: TGTGCCACACACCGCCGGGACAGGGACCCAACTAATGAAAAACTGTTTTTT. It translates to CATHRRDRDPTNEKLFF.